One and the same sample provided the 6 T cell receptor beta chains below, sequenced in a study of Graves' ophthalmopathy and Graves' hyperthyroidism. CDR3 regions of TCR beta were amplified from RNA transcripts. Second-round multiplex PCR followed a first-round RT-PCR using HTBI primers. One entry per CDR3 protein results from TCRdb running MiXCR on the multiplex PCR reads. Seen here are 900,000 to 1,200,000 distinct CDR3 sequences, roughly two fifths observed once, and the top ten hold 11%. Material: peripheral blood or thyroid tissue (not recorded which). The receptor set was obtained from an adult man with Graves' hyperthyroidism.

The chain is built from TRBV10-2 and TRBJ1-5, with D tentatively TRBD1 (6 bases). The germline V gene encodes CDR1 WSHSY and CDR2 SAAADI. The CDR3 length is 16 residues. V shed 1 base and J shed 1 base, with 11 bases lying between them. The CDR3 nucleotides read TGCGCCAGCAGTGAGTTATCCGGGACAAGCAATCAGCCCCAGCATTTT. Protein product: CASSELSGTSNQPQHF.

As DNA, the CDR3 is TGTGCCAGCAGTCCGGGACAGGGGGGAAATACGCAGTATTTT. It specifies CASSPGQGGNTQYF. The V gene is TRBV6-5, the J gene TRBJ2-3; 11 nucleotides agree with TRBD1. The CDR3 extends over 14 amino acids. The germline gives CDR1 MNHEY, CDR2 SVGAGI. The V and J ends lost 5 bases and 7 bases, in that order; junction bases with no gene match: 5.

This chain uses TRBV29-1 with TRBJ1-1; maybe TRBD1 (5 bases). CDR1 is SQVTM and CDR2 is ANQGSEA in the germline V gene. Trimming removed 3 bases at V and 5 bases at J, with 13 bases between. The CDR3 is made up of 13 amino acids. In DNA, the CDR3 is TGCAGCGTTGAGGGGGGAGGGAGTACTGAAGCTTTCTTT. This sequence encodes CSVEGGGSTEAFF.

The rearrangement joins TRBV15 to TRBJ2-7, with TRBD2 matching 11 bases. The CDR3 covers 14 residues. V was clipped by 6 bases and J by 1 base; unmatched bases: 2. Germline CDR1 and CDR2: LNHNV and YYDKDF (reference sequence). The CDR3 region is CATRLAGASYEQYF. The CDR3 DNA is TGTGCCACCAGACTAGCGGGGGCTTCCTACGAGCAGTACTTC.

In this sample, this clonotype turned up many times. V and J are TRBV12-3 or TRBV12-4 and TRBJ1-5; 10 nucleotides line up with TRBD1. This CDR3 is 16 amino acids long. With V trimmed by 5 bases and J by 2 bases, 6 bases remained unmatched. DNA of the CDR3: TGTGCCAGCAGTCCCCCCGGGACAGGGGGCAATCAGCCCCAGCATTTT. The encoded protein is CASSPPGTGGNQPQHF.

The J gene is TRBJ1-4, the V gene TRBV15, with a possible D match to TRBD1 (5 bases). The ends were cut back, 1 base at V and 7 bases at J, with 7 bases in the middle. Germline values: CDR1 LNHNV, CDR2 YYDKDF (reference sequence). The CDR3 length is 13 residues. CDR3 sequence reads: CATSRVGAEKLFF. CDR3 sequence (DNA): TGTGCCACCAGCAGAGTAGGGGCTGAAAAACTGTTTTTT.